This entry is about one TCR beta chain. Constant-region priming of around 500 ng total RNA yielded TCR beta cDNA. For TCR beta, libraries were produced by three nested multiplex PCR rounds using slightly modified ARM-PCR. Running 9 to 11 cycles apiece, the first two PCR rounds relied on TRBV1-TRBV30 forward primers together with a C-beta reverse primer. TCRdb processed the multiplex PCR reads anew with MiXCR; each CDR3 protein has one entry. Among around 330,000 distinct CDR3 sequences listed, 65% were seen once. This specimen comes from a study of tumor-infiltrating lymphocytes in primary liver carcinoma. Study-wide context: Roughly 3.65 to 8 million productive TCRbeta reads were obtained per sample, with similar numbers across tissue types.

The researchers obtained blood RNA from unsorted whole blood and also extracted germline DNA. Those patients suffered from chronic HBV infection and were treatment-naive. Sampling before surgery obtained roughly 3.8 milliliters of peripheral blood. Germline CDR1 reads MGHRA; CDR2 reads YSYEKL. The CDR3 loop spans 13 amino acids. With 1 base removed from V and 5 bases from J, the gap between germline ends came to 9 bases. The chain uses TRBV4-1 and TRBJ2-7; tentative D call: TRBD1 (5 bases). Sequenced material: peripheral blood. The source of this sequence is a man aged 35-49 years with primary liver carcinoma and hepatitis B virus infection. CDR3 amino acids: CASSQGSGNEQYF. CDR3 bases: TGCGCCAGCAGCCAAGGATCAGGGAACGAGCAGTACTTC.